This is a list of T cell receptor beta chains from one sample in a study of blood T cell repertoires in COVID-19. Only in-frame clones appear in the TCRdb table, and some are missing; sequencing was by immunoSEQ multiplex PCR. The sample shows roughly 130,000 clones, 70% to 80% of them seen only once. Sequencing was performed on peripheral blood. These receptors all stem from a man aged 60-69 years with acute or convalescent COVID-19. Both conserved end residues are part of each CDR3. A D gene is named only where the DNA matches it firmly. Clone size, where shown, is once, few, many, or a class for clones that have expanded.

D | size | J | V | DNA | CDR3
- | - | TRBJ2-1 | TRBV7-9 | TGTGCCAGCAGCTTAGGTAGCGCGTACAATGAGCAGTTCTTC | CASSLGSAYNEQFF
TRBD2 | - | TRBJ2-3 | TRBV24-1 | TGTGCCACCAGTGATTCGACTAGCGGGAGTACAGATACGCAGTATTTT | CATSDSTSGSTDTQYF
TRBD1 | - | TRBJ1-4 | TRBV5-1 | TGCGCCAGCAGATCGGGACAGCCTAATGAAAAACTGTTTTTT | CASRSGQPNEKLFF
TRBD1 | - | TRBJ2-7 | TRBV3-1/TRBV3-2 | TGTGCCAGCTCCCGGACAGGGGCGCAGTACTTC | CASSRTGAQYF
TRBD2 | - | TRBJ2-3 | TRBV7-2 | TGTGCCAGCAGCTTAGATCTCGGCGGGGGACTAAATACGCAGTATTTT | CASSLDLGGGLNTQYF
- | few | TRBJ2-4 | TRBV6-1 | TGTGCCAGCAGTGAGGAGGCGGGGGCCAAAAACATTCAGTACTTC | CASSEEAGAKNIQYF
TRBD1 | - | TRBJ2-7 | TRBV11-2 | TGTGCCAGCAGCCCACAGGGGCTCTCCCGCTACGAGCAGTACTTC | CASSPQGLSRYEQYF
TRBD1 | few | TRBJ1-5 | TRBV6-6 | TGTGCCAGCAGCCCCGGGACAGGGATGAATCAGCCCCAGCATTTT | CASSPGTGMNQPQHF
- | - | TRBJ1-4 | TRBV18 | TGTGCCAGCTCACCGCCAGGGGCGGCTGAAAAACTGTTTTTT | CASSPPGAAEKLFF
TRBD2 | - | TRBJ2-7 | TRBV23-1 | TGCGCCAGCAGTCACTGTTCGTCGGCGGGAGGTCGGTACGAGCAGTACTTC | CASSHCSSAGGRYEQYF
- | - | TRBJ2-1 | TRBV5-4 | TGTGCCAGCAGCTTGAAGGCAGGGTACTACAATGAGCAGTTCTTC | CASSLKAGYYNEQFF
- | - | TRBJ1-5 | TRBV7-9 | TGTGCCAGCAGCGGGGGAGGGAGTAGACAGCCCCAGCATTTT | CASSGGGSRQPQHF
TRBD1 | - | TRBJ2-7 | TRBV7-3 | TGTGCCAGCAGCGCCGACAGGGGCTACGAGCAGTACTTC | CASSADRGYEQYF
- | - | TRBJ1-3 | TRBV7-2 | TGTGCCAGCAGCTTAGATTTGGGGAGAGAGACTAGAAACACCATATATTTT | CASSLDLGRETRNTIYF
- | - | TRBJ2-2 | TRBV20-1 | TGCAGTGCTAGTAACGTCAAAGCGTCCGGGGAGCTGTTTTTT | CSASNVKASGELFF
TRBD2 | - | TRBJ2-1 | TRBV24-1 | TGTGCCACCAGTCATTCTAGCGGGAGGAATGAGCAGTTCTTC | CATSHSSGRNEQFF
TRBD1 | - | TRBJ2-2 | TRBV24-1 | TGTGCCACCAGCCACAGGGACAGGGACGCCGGGGAGCTGTTTTTT | CATSHRDRDAGELFF
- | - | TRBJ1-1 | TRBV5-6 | TGTGCCAGCAGCTTGCCGGCGGGGACTGAAGCTTTCTTT | CASSLPAGTEAFF
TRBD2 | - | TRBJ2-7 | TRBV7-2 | TGTGCCAGCAGCCCTGGACTAGCGGGGGCCTACGAGCAGTACTTC | CASSPGLAGAYEQYF
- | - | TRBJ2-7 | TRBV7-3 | TGTGCCAGCAGCTTAACGCCCAGTCCCTACGAGCAGTACTTC | CASSLTPSPYEQYF
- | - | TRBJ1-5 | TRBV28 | TGTGCCAGCAGTTTATGGGTCAGTAGCAATCAGCCCCAGCATTTT | CASSLWVSSNQPQHF
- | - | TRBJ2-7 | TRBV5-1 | TGCGCCAGCAGCCAAAGGACAGCCTACGAGCAGTACTTC | CASSQRTAYEQYF
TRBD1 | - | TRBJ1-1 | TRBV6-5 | TGTGCCAGCAGTTCCCCCCCGGGGCAGGGGGTAGCTTTCTTT | CASSSPPGQGVAFF
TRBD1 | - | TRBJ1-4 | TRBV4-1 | TGCGCCAGCAGCCAAGAGGGGACAGCTAATGAAAAACTGTTTTTT | CASSQEGTANEKLFF
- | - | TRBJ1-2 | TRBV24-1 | TGTGCCACCAGTGCCGCGGACAGAATAGGGGGCTACACCTTC | CATSAADRIGGYTF
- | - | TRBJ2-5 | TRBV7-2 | TGTGCCAGCAGCTTTAGACAGGCTTGGAAGGAGACCCAGTACTTC | CASSFRQAWKETQYF
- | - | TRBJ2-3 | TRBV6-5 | TGTGCCAGCAGTTACTCGAGAGCCGGGTACACAGATACGCAGTATTTT | CASSYSRAGYTDTQYF
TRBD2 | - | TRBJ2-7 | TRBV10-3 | TGTGCCATCAGTGAGAGGACTAGCGATTACGAGCAGTACTTC | CAISERTSDYEQYF
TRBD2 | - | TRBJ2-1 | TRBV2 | TGTGCCAGCACCTTACTAGCGGGAGAGTTCAATGAGCAGTTCTTC | CASTLLAGEFNEQFF
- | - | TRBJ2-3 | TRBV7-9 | TGTGCCAGCAGCTTAGGAGAGCGGGATACGCAGTATTTT | CASSLGERDTQYF
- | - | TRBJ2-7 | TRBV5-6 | TGTGCCAGCAGCTCGACAGTTACTTACGAGCAGTACTTC | CASSSTVTYEQYF
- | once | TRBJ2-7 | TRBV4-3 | TGCGCCAGCAGCCAAGACAGGGCGTACGAGCAGTACTTC | CASSQDRAYEQYF
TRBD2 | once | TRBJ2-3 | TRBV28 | TGTGCCAGCAGGCCGCCGAGCGCGGGAGGTGCAGATACGCAGTATTTT | CASRPPSAGGADTQYF
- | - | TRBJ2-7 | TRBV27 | TGTGCCAGCAGTTTCGGACAGAGCTCCTACGAGCAGTACTTC | CASSFGQSSYEQYF
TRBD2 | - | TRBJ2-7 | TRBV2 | TGTGCCAGCGGGCGGGAGAGGTACGAGCAGTACTTC | CASGRERYEQYF
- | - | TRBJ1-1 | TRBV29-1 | TGCAGCGGACAGTACATGAACACTGAAGCTTTCTTT | CSGQYMNTEAFF
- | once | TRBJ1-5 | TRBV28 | TGTGCCACCGGGGTGGGCAATCAGCCCCAGCATTTT | CATGVGNQPQHF
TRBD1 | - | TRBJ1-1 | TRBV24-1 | TGTGCCACCAGTGATTCGGGCAGGGGGTCGACTGAAGCTTTCTTT | CATSDSGRGSTEAFF
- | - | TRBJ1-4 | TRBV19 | TGTGCCAGTAGTCCACGACAGAGAAAACTGTTTTTT | CASSPRQRKLFF
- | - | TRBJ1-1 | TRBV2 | TGTGCCAGCAGTAAAGGACAGCTGAACACTGAAGCTTTCTTT | CASSKGQLNTEAFF
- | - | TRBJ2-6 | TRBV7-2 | TGTGCCAGCAGCTTAGCCCTCCCTGGGGCCAACGTCCTGACTTTC | CASSLALPGANVLTF
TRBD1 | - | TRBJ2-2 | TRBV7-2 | TGTGCCAGCAGCCAGGACAGGGGGCTGACCGGGGAGCTGTTTTTT | CASSQDRGLTGELFF
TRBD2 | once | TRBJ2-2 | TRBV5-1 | TGCGCCAGCAGCCCTCTAGCGGGTACCAACATCGGGGAGCTGTTTTTT | CASSPLAGTNIGELFF
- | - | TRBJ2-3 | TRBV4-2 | TGTGCCAGCAGCCCGGGTCTTTCGGATACGCAGTATTTT | CASSPGLSDTQYF
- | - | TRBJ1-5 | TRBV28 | TGTGCCAGCAGTATCGGGGCGGGGAGGAGGAGCAATCAGCCCCAGCATTTT | CASSIGAGRRSNQPQHF
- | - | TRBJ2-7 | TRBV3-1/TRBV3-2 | TGTGCCAGCAGCCAAGGACCGGGCTACGAGCAGTACTTC | CASSQGPGYEQYF
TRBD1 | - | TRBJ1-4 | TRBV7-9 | TGTGCCAGCAGCTCGAGGGGGCTAAATGAAAAACTGTTTTTT | CASSSRGLNEKLFF
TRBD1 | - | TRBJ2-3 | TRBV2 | TGTGCCAGCAGTCAGGACAGGGCGGATACGCAGTATTTT | CASSQDRADTQYF
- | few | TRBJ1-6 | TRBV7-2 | TGTGCCAGCAGCTTAACGGGTCTTAGGCGGCTTAATTCACCCCTCCACTTT | CASSLTGLRRLNSPLHF
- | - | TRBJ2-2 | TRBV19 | TGTGCCAGTACAGATCCCCCCGGGACTGCTAACACCGGGGAGCTGTTTTTT | CASTDPPGTANTGELFF
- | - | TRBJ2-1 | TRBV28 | TGTGCCAGCAGTTTTGATCAGGGGAACTACAATGAGCAGTTCTTC | CASSFDQGNYNEQFF
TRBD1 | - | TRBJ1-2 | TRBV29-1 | TGCAGCGTTGAAACCCGGACAGGGGGCGCCTATGGCTACACCTTC | CSVETRTGGAYGYTF
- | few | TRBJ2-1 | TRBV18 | TGTGCCAGCTCACCCAATCAGGGCAATGAGCAGTTCTTC | CASSPNQGNEQFF
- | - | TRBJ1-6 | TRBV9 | TGTGCCAGCAGCGTAGCCCCTGAGGGTACCAATTCACCCCTCCACTTT | CASSVAPEGTNSPLHF
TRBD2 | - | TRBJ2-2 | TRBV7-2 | TGTGCCAGCAGCTCCGGACTAGGAAACACCGGGGAGCTGTTTTTT | CASSSGLGNTGELFF
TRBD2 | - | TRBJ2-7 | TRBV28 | TGTGCCAGCAGTTCAACTAGCGGGAGATACCGGGGCCTCTTCTTC | CASSSTSGRYRGLFF
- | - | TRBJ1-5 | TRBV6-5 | TGTGCCAGCAGTTACGATGTTCCGGAGGTAGACCAGCCCCAGCATTTT | CASSYDVPEVDQPQHF
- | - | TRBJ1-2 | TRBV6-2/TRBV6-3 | TGTGCCAGCAGTTACTCTACAGGGAGTGGCTACACCTTC | CASSYSTGSGYTF
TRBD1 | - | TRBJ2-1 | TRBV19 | TGTGCCAGTAGTGCCCAGACAGACAGGGGAACGAGACGCAATGAGCAGTTCTTC | CASSAQTDRGTRRNEQFF